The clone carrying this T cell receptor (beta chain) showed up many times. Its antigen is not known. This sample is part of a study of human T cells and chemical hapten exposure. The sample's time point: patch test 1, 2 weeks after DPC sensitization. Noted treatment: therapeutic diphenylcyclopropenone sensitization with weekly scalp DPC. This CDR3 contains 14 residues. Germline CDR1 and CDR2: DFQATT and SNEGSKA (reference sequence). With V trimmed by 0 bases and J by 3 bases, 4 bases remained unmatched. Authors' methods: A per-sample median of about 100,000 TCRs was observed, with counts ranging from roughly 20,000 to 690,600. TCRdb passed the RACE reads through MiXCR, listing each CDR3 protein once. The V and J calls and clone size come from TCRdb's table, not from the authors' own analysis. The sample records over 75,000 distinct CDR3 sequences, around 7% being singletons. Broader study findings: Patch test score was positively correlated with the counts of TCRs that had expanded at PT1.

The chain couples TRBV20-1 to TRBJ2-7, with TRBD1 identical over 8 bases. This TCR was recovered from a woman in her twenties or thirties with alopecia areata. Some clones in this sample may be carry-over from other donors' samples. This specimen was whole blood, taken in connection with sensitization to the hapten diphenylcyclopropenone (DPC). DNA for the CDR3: TGCAGTGCTAGAGACCGGACAGGGATCTACGAGCAGTACTTC. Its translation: CSARDRTGIYEQYF.